Detailed here is one T cell receptor (beta chain). The sample belongs to a study of blood T cell repertoires in COVID-19. Study-wide background: Samples representing acute and convalescent COVID-19 were sourced from the United States, Italy and Spain.

Trimming removed 8 bases at V and 7 bases at J, with 17 bases between. The CDR3 loop spans 14 amino acids. From germline, CDR1 is MDHEN and CDR2 SYDVKM. Authors' methods: Amplifying reference gene primers gave estimates of nucleated cell counts. The table came from immunoSEQ multiplex PCR; TCRdb's copy has only in-frame clones and leaves some out. V, J and clone size reflect that table, while D and trimming were determined from the DNA. The sample has 250,000 to 300,000 clones; approximately 89% are singletons. This TCR was recovered from a woman between 25 and 40 years old who had recovered from COVID-19. The sample was peripheral blood. The chain recombines TRBV28 with TRBJ1-4; D unclear. The CDR3 DNA reads TGTGCCAGCGCGCTACCGGGGAAGGGTGAAAAACTGTTTTTT. Translating gives CASALPGKGEKLFF. Full variable domain (outside the CDR3, taken from reference TRBV28 and TRBJ1-4): DVKVTQSSRYLVKRTGEKVFLECVQDMDHENMFWYRQDPGLGLRLIYFSYDVKMKEKGDIPEGYSVSREKKERFSLILESASTNQTSMYLCASALPGKGEKLFFGSGTQLSVL.